These 15 T cell receptor beta chains share one sample of origin, sequenced in a study of radiation and T cells in renal cell carcinoma. Noted time point: blood 4 weeks post-SBRT, at nephrectomy. This sample's treatment: 15 Gy SBRT to primary tumor, nephrectomy 4 weeks later. Here immunoSEQ multiplex PCR was the method, and the copy in TCRdb shows in-frame clones only, minus some. Among 140,000 or so clones listed, roughly 90% were seen once. The material sequenced was blood, taken from a patient whose treatment included radiotherapy and nephrectomy. These receptors originate from a woman aged 50 to 60 with renal cell carcinoma.

The chain links TRBV4-3 to TRBJ2-1; 9 bases match TRBD2. The CDR3 loop spans 16 amino acids. Germline V gives CDR1 LGHNA, CDR2 YSLEER. With V trimmed by 1 base and J by 5 bases, 6 bases remained unmatched. CDR3 in DNA: TGCGCCAGCAGCCAAGTTCTAGCGGGGCCCGACAATGAGCAGTTCTTC. Amino acids: CASSQVLAGPDNEQFF.

V usage is TRBV19 and J usage is TRBJ2-2; no clear D gene. Trimming stripped 6 bases from V and 7 bases from J, with 6 bases between. The CDR3 runs to 11 residues. Germline V lookup: CDR1 LNHDA, CDR2 SQIVND (reference sequence). As DNA, the CDR3 is TGTGCCAGTAGATTCGGCGGGGAGCTGTTTTTT. Its protein product is CASRFGGELFF.

CDR3 in amino acids: CASRLAVTDTQYF. The CDR3 coding sequence is TGTGCCAGTAGACTAGCGGTCACAGATACGCAGTATTTT. The V and J genes are TRBV25-1 and TRBJ2-3; 9 bases map to TRBD2. Germline V gene lookup returns CDR1 MGHDK and CDR2 SYGVNS. J lost 2 bases, V lost 9 bases, and 3 bases had no gene match. This CDR3 has 13 residues. Based on the CDR3 plus reference TRBV25-1 and TRBJ2-3, the full variable domain is EADIYQTPRYLVIGTGKKITLECSQTMGHDKMYWYQQDPGMELHLIHYSYGVNSTEKGDLSSESTVSRIRTEHFPLTLESARPSHTSQYLCASRLAVTDTQYFGPGTRLTVL.

The rearrangement links TRBV28 to TRBJ2-1, with D unresolved. V was shortened by 3 bases and J by 1 base, with 7 bases between the two germline ends. The CDR3 covers 14 residues. The germline gives CDR1 MDHEN, CDR2 SYDVKM. CDR3 bases: TGTGCCAGCAGTTTTAGGGAATCCTACAATGAGCAGTTCTTC. Translating gives CASSFRESYNEQFF.

CDR3 protein: CASSLIPYQETQYF. CDR3 nucleotide sequence: TGTGCCAGCAGCCTGATCCCTTACCAAGAGACCCAGTACTTC. The chain links TRBV7-6 to TRBJ2-5; D uncertain. Per the germline V gene, CDR1 is SGHVS and CDR2 is FNYEAQ. This CDR3 contains 14 residues. Trimming pared 5 bases from V and 0 bases from J, leaving 10 bases between.

V is TRBV27 and J is TRBJ2-7; D remains ambiguous. V lost 3 bases, J lost 6 bases, and 12 bases lay in between. The CDR3 has 13 amino acids. Germline V gene lookup returns CDR1 MNHEY and CDR2 SMNVEV (reference sequence). CDR3 sequence reads: CASSFGGFGEQYF. CDR3 nucleotides: TGTGCCAGCAGTTTTGGTGGATTCGGCGAGCAGTACTTC.

The chain is built from TRBV19 and TRBJ2-1, with TRBD2 matching over 10 bases. The germline CDR1 and CDR2 sequences are LNHDA and SQIVND (reference sequence). The V and J ends lost 3 bases and 3 bases, in that order; junction bases with no gene match: 5. The CDR3 contains 16 residues. The CDR3: CASSMKRGGGYNEQFF. The DNA of the CDR3 is TGTGCCAGTAGTATGAAGCGGGGGGGCGGCTACAATGAGCAGTTCTTC.

V gene TRBV7-8 combines with J gene TRBJ1-2; D is unclear. CDR3 length equals 15 residues. The V end was cut by 1 base, the J end by 2 bases, with 11 bases between. The germline CDR1 and CDR2 sequences are SGHVS and FQNEAQ. The CDR3 bases are TGTGCCAGCAGCTTAGGCCTGGCGGTGAACTATGGCTACACCTTC. Translated: CASSLGLAVNYGYTF.

The V call is TRBV7-2, the J call TRBJ1-1, with no clear D. Per the germline V gene, CDR1 is SGHTA and CDR2 is FQGNSA. Trimming pared 3 bases from V and 0 bases from J, leaving 8 bases between. The CDR3 has 14 residues. The CDR3 protein is CASSLALMNTEAFF. CDR3 bases: TGTGCCAGCAGCTTGGCTCTTATGAACACTGAAGCTTTCTTT.

The rearrangement uses TRBV5-8 and TRBJ1-5; the D gene is possibly TRBD1 (6 bases). Germline loops: CDR1 SGHTS, CDR2 YDEGEE. The V end was cut by 0 bases, the J end by 0 bases, with 16 bases between. The CDR3 is 18 amino acids. CDR3 sequence (DNA): TGTGCCAGCAGCTTGGTGGGGGGGGCCCCTAATAGCAATCAGCCCCAGCATTTT. This translates into CASSLVGGAPNSNQPQHF.

The chain has TRBV7-2 and TRBJ2-7; 7 positions match TRBD2. The CDR3 covers 14 residues. Germline V CDR1 and CDR2: SGHTA, FQGNSA. The J segment lost 6 bases and the V segment lost 5 bases, leaving 10 bases of the junction unmatched. CDR3 amino acids: CASSPRTSLGEQYF. Written as DNA, the CDR3 is TGTGCCAGCAGCCCAAGGACTAGTTTGGGCGAGCAGTACTTC.

The chain couples TRBV6-1 to TRBJ2-3; unclear D gene. From germline, CDR1 is MNHNS and CDR2 SASEGT. This CDR3 region has 13 residues. V shed 1 base and J shed 1 base, with 3 bases lying between them. The CDR3: CASSEDRTDTQYF. Here the CDR3 DNA reads TGTGCCAGCAGTGAAGATCGCACAGATACGCAGTATTTT.

The chain combines TRBV6-6 with TRBJ2-5; D is possibly TRBD1 (5 bases). This CDR3 has 15 amino acids. Germline CDR1 reads MNHNY; CDR2 reads SVGAGI (reference sequence). V dropped 2 bases and J dropped 0 bases, with 10 bases sitting between them. The CDR3: CASSYIGHHQETQYF. The CDR3 nucleotides read TGTGCCAGCAGTTACATCGGACACCACCAAGAGACCCAGTACTTC.

This chain joins TRBV11-2 and TRBJ2-6, with D perhaps TRBD1 (5 bases). Trimming shortened V by 3 bases and J by 12 bases, and 9 bases separated the two germline ends. From germline, CDR1 is SGHAT and CDR2 FQNNGV. The CDR3 sequence is 12 residues long. The CDR3 DNA reads TGTGCCAGCAGCTTTACAGGAAGCGTCCTGACTTTC. It specifies CASSFTGSVLTF.

This rearrangement joins TRBV18 to TRBJ2-2, with TRBD2 matching 8 bases. V dropped 3 bases and J dropped 5; count of bases not matched to a gene: 14. Germline V gene data show CDR1 as KGHSH and CDR2 as LQKENI. The CDR3 length is 18 residues. The CDR3 nucleotides read TGTGCCAGCTCACCCCAGGCCCGTCAGCGGGGGACGACCGGGGAGCTGTTTTTT. Encoded protein: CASSPQARQRGTTGELFF.